This section outlines one TCR beta chain sequence together with its context. The CDR3 sequence is 15 residues long. Germline assignment: CDR1 MNHEY and CDR2 SVGAGI. The V segment lost 7 bases and the J segment 5 bases; nucleotides outside the gene matches: 11. This sample is part of a study of blood T cells in healthy people across ages. With a J-beta primer mix and a sample-barcoded 5' primer, a second PCR ran about 6 to 11 cycles. A minimum of 3 million CDR3-containing paired-end reads was obtained for each sample. TCRdb called the 5' RACE reads again in MiXCR, with one record for every CDR3 protein. The repertoire holds about 1.7 million distinct CDR3 sequences, with 28% as singletons.

Material for sequencing was blood. The chain recombines TRBV6-5 with TRBJ1-1; 9 bases are shared with TRBD1. This TCR was recovered from a woman between 25 and 40 years old in good health. This chain's CDR3 is CASIEPGQGRTEAFF. CDR3 in DNA: TGTGCCAGCATTGAGCCAGGACAGGGGAGGACTGAAGCTTTCTTT.